The clone carrying this TCR beta chain came up a few times. This CDR3 region has 14 residues. Per the germline V gene, CDR1 is MDHEN and CDR2 is SYDVKM. Trimming shortened V by 5 bases and J by 2 bases, and 12 bases separated the two germline ends. This sample was taken from a study of CD8+CD57+ T cells in acquired aplastic anemia. Only patients with CD8+CD57+ cell expansion on flow cytometry were chosen for sequencing. All participating patients were living with severe acquired aplastic anemia. The template used for profiling TCR beta VDJ and CDR3 was genomic DNA. TCRdb itself ran the reads through MiXCR, one entry per CDR3 protein. This sample has about 160,000 distinct CDR3 sequences, with roughly 48% found just once.

The V gene is TRBV28, the J gene TRBJ1-2; D unresolved. The sequencing sample was made of sorted CD4+, CD8+, or CD8+CD57+ T cells (not recorded which) from PBMCs. The receptor comes from a human donor with aplastic anemia. CDR3 coding DNA: TGTGCCAGCAGTCCGGCGACGGAAAACTATGGCTACACCTTC. Its translation: CASSPATENYGYTF.